This TCR beta chain was sequenced during a study of blood T cell repertoires in COVID-19. Looking at the study overall: Acute and convalescent COVID-19 specimens originated in the United States, Italy and Spain.

V lost 7 bases to trimming and J lost 2 bases, with 13 bases between them. Per the germline V gene, CDR1 is SGHDT and CDR2 is YYEEEE. The CDR3 has 13 amino acids. The table came from immunoSEQ multiplex PCR; TCRdb's copy has only in-frame clones and leaves some out. Among 250,000 to 300,000 clones listed, 85% to 90% were seen once. This chain connects TRBV5-6 to TRBJ2-7, with D unresolved. The clonotype comes from a woman in her 50s with COVID-19, enrolled during active disease. Sequencing input: peripheral blood. The CDR3 loop is CASRTLQAYEQYF. CDR3 nucleotides: TGTGCCAGCCGCACGTTACAAGCCTACGAGCAGTACTTC.